This T cell receptor beta chain originates from a study of T cells in Graves' hyperthyroidism and ophthalmopathy. The CDR3 runs to 14 residues. The V and J ends lost 4 bases and 4 bases, in that order; junction bases with no gene match: 6. This clonotype showed up just a few times. Authors of the study amplified TCR beta CDR3 regions from RNA transcripts. First-round RT-PCR targeting the TCR CDR3 was performed with the HTBI primer set. MiXCR, run by TCRdb on the multiplex PCR reads, gives a single entry per CDR3 protein. This table holds over 700,000 distinct CDR3 sequences, roughly 32% found once. Sequenced sample: blood. The TCR sequence derives from a woman aged 35 to 49 with Graves' hyperthyroidism. The chain recombines TRBV12-3 or TRBV12-4 with TRBJ2-7; 8 nucleotides line up with TRBD1. This CDR3 reads CASSSGGSWYEQYF. The CDR3 region has the DNA TGTGCCAGCAGTTCAGGGGGCTCTTGGTACGAGCAGTACTTC.